These 3 T cell receptor beta chains were all obtained from the same sample, sequenced in a study. TCRdb analysed the 5' RACE reads with MiXCR anew, one entry per CDR3 protein. The sample records about 40,000 distinct CDR3 sequences, 15% to 20% being singletons. The sequencing sample was made of naive CD4+ T cells sorted from a lymph node. Specified subset: naive CD4+ T cells, CD4+CD45RA+CD25-. The receptors here all came from a female donor with breast cancer.

This clonotype was seen a few times. This chain joins TRBV3-1 and TRBJ1-5, with D maybe TRBD1 (6 bases). Germline CDR1 is LGHDT and CDR2 is YNNKEL (reference sequence). This CDR3 is built from 15 residues. V lost 4 bases, J lost 8 bases, and 18 bases lay in between. CDR3 region: CASSPTGPCREPQHF. Here the CDR3 DNA reads TGTGCCAGCAGCCCGACAGGTCCGTGCAGGGAGCCCCAGCATTTT.

This clonotype turned up a few times. The chain employs TRBV3-1 and TRBJ1-5; D is possibly TRBD1 (6 bases). From germline, CDR1 is LGHDT and CDR2 YNNKEL (reference sequence). This CDR3 contains 13 residues. V lost 3 bases and J lost 11, with 14 bases in between. The DNA of the CDR3 is TGTGCCAGCAGCCAGGGGGGGGCCTCAGCCCAGCATTTT. Translated: CASSQGGASAQHF.

For this clonotype: The junction departs from germline at one end; a sequencing error may be responsible. The chain has TRBV5-1 and TRBJ2-6, with D maybe TRBD2 (5 bases). CDR1 and CDR2 (germline): SGHRS, YFSETQ. This CDR3 is 15 amino acids long. The CDR3 region is CTSSEGGSGANVLTF. DNA of the CDR3: TGCACCAGCAGCGAGGGCGGATCTGGGGCCAACGTCCTGACTTTC.